What follows are 20 T cell receptor beta chains derived from one specimen sequenced in a study of T cell changes during pregnancy in multiple sclerosis. Assay: immunoSEQ multiplex PCR; the TCRdb copy retains only in-frame clones and omits some. The top ten clones hold roughly 0.3% of a sample with about 69,000 clones, roughly 90% of them seen once. The sequences come from CD4+ T cells from peripheral blood mononuclear cells, collected in the third trimester of pregnancy. These receptors all stem from a female donor in good health, enrolled as a control in a pregnancy study.

Only a few counts were recorded for this clone. Other DNA sequences in this sample translate to the same CDR3. The gene calls are TRBV29-1 and TRBJ1-1; a possible D gene is TRBD1 (5 bases). The V gene's germline CDR1 is SQVTM and CDR2 ANQGSEA. V was cut by 6 bases and J by 4 bases, with 15 bases left in between. This CDR3 has 13 residues. Here the CDR3 reads CSVETGGSTEAFF. DNA of the CDR3: TGCAGCGTAGAGACGGGGGGGAGCACTGAAGCTTTCTTT.

Here the CDR3 DNA reads TGCGCCAGCAGCTTGGACAGCATGAACACTGAAGCTTTCTTT. It codes for CASSLDSMNTEAFF. J is TRBJ1-1 and V is TRBV5-1; D gene unclear. CDR1 and CDR2 (germline): SGHRS, YFSETQ. With 0 bases removed from V and 0 bases from J, the gap between germline ends came to 6 bases. This CDR3 region has 14 residues.

The J gene is TRBJ1-1, the V gene TRBV11-2; tentative D call: TRBD1 (5 bases). The CDR3 runs to 14 residues. Germline CDR1 SGHAT, CDR2 FQNNGV. Trimming removed 1 base at V and 3 bases at J, with 9 bases between. Written as DNA, the CDR3 is TGTGCCAGCAGCTTAGTCGGGGGATACACTGAAGCTTTCTTT. This gives the protein CASSLVGGYTEAFF.

V and J are TRBV14 and TRBJ2-7, with TRBD2 identical over 14 bases. The V and J ends lost 5 bases and 2 bases, in that order; junction bases with no gene match: 17. This CDR3 is 20 amino acids long. Germline V gene sequence: CDR1 SGHDN, CDR2 FVKESK. In DNA form, the CDR3 reads TGTGCCAGCAGCGATGTCAAGCCGGGACTAGCGGGGGCCCGTACCTACGAGCAGTACTTC. Its protein product is CASSDVKPGLAGARTYEQYF.

The chain links TRBV5-1 to TRBJ2-5, with D unclear. The V gene's germline CDR1 is SGHRS and CDR2 YFSETQ. The CDR3 covers 14 residues. Between the trimmed V and J ends, which lost 1 base and 2 bases, there was a span of 9 bases. DNA of the CDR3: TGCGCCAGCAGCTTGTTCACAGATCAAGAGACCCAGTACTTC. Translating gives CASSLFTDQETQYF.

This clone occurred a few times. This chain joins TRBV9 and TRBJ1-6, with 9 nucleotides matching TRBD1. Germline values: CDR1 SGDLS, CDR2 YYNGEE. V was pared by 6 bases and J by 4 bases, with 17 bases of the junction left unmatched. The CDR3 extends over 19 amino acids. CDR3 amino acids: CASTRSAGTGMGYNSPLHF. The DNA of the CDR3 is TGTGCCAGCACCAGGTCTGCCGGGACAGGGATGGGGTATAATTCACCCCTCCACTTT.

The CDR3 here is CAISEFGSYEQYF. DNA of the CDR3: TGTGCCATCAGTGAGTTCGGTTCCTACGAGCAGTACTTC. The chain uses TRBV10-3 and TRBJ2-7; D is uncertain. The germline gives CDR1 ENHRY, CDR2 SYGVKD. This CDR3 has 13 amino acids. With 1 base removed from V and 1 base from J, the gap between germline ends came to 5 bases.

The chain combines TRBV7-9 with TRBJ1-2; D gene unclear. The length of the CDR3 is 14 residues. CDR1 is SEHNR, CDR2 FQNEAQ, per germline (reference sequence). The V end lost 1 base, the J end lost 0 bases, and 6 bases lay between the germline ends. This CDR3 is CASSLVAANYGYTF. CDR3 DNA: TGTGCCAGCAGCTTAGTTGCGGCTAACTATGGCTACACCTTC.

J is TRBJ1-6 and V is TRBV6-5; a possible D gene is TRBD1 (6 bases). The CDR3 extends over 15 amino acids. The V end was cut by 8 bases, the J end by 5 bases, with 16 bases between. Germline V gene data show CDR1 as MNHEY and CDR2 as SVGAGI. Here the CDR3 reads CASGAAQGNNSPLHF. The DNA of the CDR3 is TGTGCCAGCGGAGCTGCACAGGGTAATAATTCACCCCTCCACTTT.

The chain combines TRBV6-1 with TRBJ1-5; 9 bases map to TRBD1. CDR1 and CDR2 (germline): MNHNS, SASEGT. This CDR3 contains 14 residues. The V gene end was trimmed by 6 bases and the J gene end by 6 bases; junction bases not matched to a gene: 6. The CDR3 loop reads CASRDRGVGQPQHF. CDR3 DNA sequence: TGTGCCAGCAGGGACAGGGGAGTGGGTCAGCCCCAGCATTTT.

The chain carries TRBV2 and TRBJ1-1, with D possibly being TRBD1 (6 bases). The CDR3 is made up of 14 amino acids. Looked up from germline, CDR1 is SNHLY and CDR2 is FYNNEI. The ends were cut back, 5 bases at V and 4 bases at J, with 14 bases in the middle. The CDR3 DNA reads as TGTGCCAGCAGTTTAATACAGGGTTCCACTGAAGCTTTCTTT. Translating gives CASSLIQGSTEAFF.

The chain has TRBV7-2 and TRBJ2-7; 10 positions match TRBD1. The CDR3 consists of 14 residues. The V gene's germline CDR1 is SGHTA and CDR2 FQGNSA. Trimming at V came to 5 bases and at J to 5 bases, leaving 6 bases not matched to a gene. The CDR3 DNA reads as TGTGCCAGCAGCCGCTCCGGGACAGGGGACGAGCAGTACTTC. Protein sequence: CASSRSGTGDEQYF.

This chain connects TRBV13 to TRBJ1-1; no definite D call. The CDR3 length is 15 residues. From germline, CDR1 is PRHDT and CDR2 FYEKMQ (reference sequence). The V gene lost 4 bases and the J gene lost 0 bases, with 12 bases spanning the gap. The CDR3 coding sequence is TGTGCCAGCAGCTCCTCGGGGTTACTGAACACTGAAGCTTTCTTT. This translates into CASSSSGLLNTEAFF. The full variable domain, completed using reference TRBV13 and TRBJ1-1, is AAGVIQSPRHLIKEKRETATLKCYPIPRHDTVYWYQQGPGQDPQFLISFYEKMQSDKGSIPDRFSAQQFSDYHSELNMSSLELGDSALYFCASSSSGLLNTEAFFGQGTRLTVV.

The J gene is TRBJ2-5, the V gene TRBV30; possibly TRBD1 for D (6 bases). There are 14 residues in the CDR3. Germline CDR1 reads GTSNPN; CDR2 reads SVGIG (reference sequence). The V end was cut by 1 base, the J end by 5 bases, with 14 bases between. The CDR3 sequence: CAWSGQGLGETQYF. CDR3 DNA: TGTGCCTGGAGTGGTCAGGGGTTGGGTGAGACCCAGTACTTC. Full variable domain (rest looked up from reference TRBV30 and TRBJ2-5): SQTIHQWPATLVQPVGSPLSLECTVEGTSNPNLYWYRQAAGRGLQLLFYSVGIGQISSEVPQNLSASRPQDRQFILSSKKLLLSDSGFYLCAWSGQGLGETQYFGPGTRLLVL.

This clone was seen a handful of times. This chain joins TRBV6-5 and TRBJ2-7; 8 bases are shared with TRBD1. V was clipped by 2 bases and J by 3 bases; unmatched bases: 6. CDR1 is MNHEY, CDR2 SVGAGI, per germline. The CDR3 runs to 15 residues. CDR3 in amino acids: CASSYLRDRSYEQYF. The DNA for the CDR3 is TGTGCCAGCAGTTACCTCCGGGACAGGAGCTACGAGCAGTACTTC.

The genes are TRBV6-6 and TRBJ1-2, with a tentative D call TRBD1 (6 bases). The CDR3 length is 15 residues. The V end lost 6 bases, the J end lost 4 bases, and 18 bases lay between the germline ends. CDR1 MNHNY and CDR2 SVGAGI come from the germline V gene (reference sequence). This CDR3 reads CASSPTDRSGYGYTF. CDR3 DNA: TGTGCCAGCAGCCCCACCGACAGGTCTGGCTATGGCTACACCTTC.

This clone has a single count. The V gene is TRBV6-5, the J gene TRBJ1-2, with a weak D call TRBD1 (5 bases). There are 12 residues in the CDR3. Germline V gene sequence: CDR1 MNHEY, CDR2 SVGAGI. The ends were cut back, 2 bases at V and 7 bases at J, with 8 bases in the middle. As DNA, the CDR3 is TGTGCCAGCAGTTACAGGGGAGGTGGCTACACCTTC. Protein product: CASSYRGGGYTF.

The rearrangement links TRBV7-9 to TRBJ2-5; tentative D call: TRBD2 (5 bases). The better agreement between TRBJ2-7 and the DNA end casts doubt on the J call. Germline V gene sequence: CDR1 SEHNR, CDR2 FQNEAQ (reference sequence). The CDR3 is 14 amino acids. CDR3 sequence reads: CASSLERETYEQYF. Here the CDR3 DNA reads TGTGCCAGCAGCTTGGAGAGGGAGACCTACGAGCAGTACTTC.

Only one count was recorded for this clone. The V and J genes are TRBV19 and TRBJ1-2, with TRBD1 as a possible D gene (6 bases). This CDR3 has 15 amino acids. Trimming stripped 3 bases from V and 5 bases from J, with 16 bases between. CDR1 and CDR2 from the germline V gene are LNHDA and SQIVND (reference sequence). The CDR3 sequence: CASSITSGQIYGYTF. CDR3 bases: TGTGCCAGTAGTATCACTTCCGGACAGATATATGGCTACACCTTC.

The chain joins TRBV6-6 to TRBJ1-5; TRBD1 might be the D (6 bases). Trimming cost V 6 bases and J 4 bases, with 7 bases left between them. Germline V gene lookup returns CDR1 MNHNY and CDR2 SVGAGI (reference sequence). The CDR3 spans 12 residues. CDR3 protein: CASRQGNQPQHF. CDR3 sequence (DNA): TGTGCCAGCAGGCAGGGGAATCAGCCCCAGCATTTT.